This entry lists 27 T cell receptor beta chains sequenced from one sample in a study of shared clonotypes between healthy human individuals. Produced via immunoSEQ multiplex PCR; TCRdb's table is partial and in-frame only. The table lists millions of clones, over 85% of them singletons. The sample consisted of naive CD4+ T cells sorted from blood. This sample's subset: CD45RA+ positively selected. Source of these receptors: a man aged 18 to 29 in good health.

In its sample, this clone was seen a few times. This CDR3 reads CASSPSPGASGYTF. CDR3 bases: TGTGCCAGCAGCCCTAGCCCAGGCGCCAGCGGCTACACCTTC. The chain links TRBV7-2 to TRBJ1-2; D is uncertain. This CDR3 has 14 residues. Germline V gene lookup returns CDR1 SGHTA and CDR2 FQGNSA. Trimming pared 5 bases from V and 8 bases from J, leaving 18 bases between.

The chain uses TRBV2 and TRBJ2-5; D is ambiguous. Germline CDR1 reads SNHLY; CDR2 reads FYNNEI. V was pared by 7 bases and J by 5 bases, with 8 bases between. The CDR3 runs 11 residues. For the CDR3, the DNA is TGTGCCAGCATCCCTCGGGAGACCCAGTACTTC. It yields the protein CASIPRETQYF.

The chain joins TRBV27 to TRBJ2-5; D is uncertain. Per germline, CDR1 MNHEY and CDR2 SMNVEV (reference sequence). This CDR3 spans 12 amino acids. Trimming removed 6 bases at V and 3 bases at J, with 8 bases between. CDR3 nucleotide sequence: TGTGCCAGCAGGGCTAACAAAGAGACCCAGTACTTC. This translates into CASRANKETQYF.

The chain uses TRBV19 and TRBJ2-1; 10 bases match TRBD2. V lost 3 bases, J lost 7 bases, and 6 bases stayed unmatched. Germline V gene sequence: CDR1 LNHDA, CDR2 SQIVND (reference sequence). The CDR3 spans 15 residues. CDR3 sequence reads: CASSIPAGGPNEQFF. The CDR3 DNA is TGTGCCAGTAGTATTCCAGCGGGGGGGCCGAATGAGCAGTTCTTC.

V gene TRBV2 combines with J gene TRBJ2-3; D is possibly TRBD2 (5 bases). Germline values: CDR1 SNHLY, CDR2 FYNNEI. The ends were cut back, 1 base at V and 1 base at J, with 6 bases in the middle. The CDR3 consists of 14 residues. The DNA for the CDR3 is TGTGCCAGCAGTGAAGACGGGGGCACAGATACGCAGTATTTT. Its translation: CASSEDGGTDTQYF.

The chain uses TRBV28 and TRBJ1-2; perhaps TRBD1 as D (5 bases). The CDR3 extends over 14 amino acids. V was clipped by 8 bases and J by 7 bases, with 20 bases between them. Germline V gives CDR1 MDHEN, CDR2 SYDVKM. CDR3 loop: CASLDRGPSLGYTF. The DNA for the CDR3 is TGTGCCAGCCTAGACCGGGGCCCGTCCCTTGGCTACACCTTC.

This clone was seen just once. The chain carries TRBV5-1 and TRBJ1-5, with 7 bases matching TRBD1. Per the germline V gene, CDR1 is SGHRS and CDR2 is YFSETQ. V lost 0 bases, J lost 0 bases, and 6 bases stayed unmatched. This CDR3 contains 17 residues. The DNA for the CDR3 is TGCGCCAGCAGCTTGGAATCTTGGGACAGTAGCAATCAGCCCCAGCATTTT. Residues: CASSLESWDSSNQPQHF.

This chain joins TRBV30 and TRBJ1-4, with a weak D call TRBD1 (5 bases). Trimming left V 5 bases short and J 7 bases short, with 14 bases between. Germline V gene sequence: CDR1 GTSNPN, CDR2 SVGIG (reference sequence). The CDR3 runs 13 residues. CDR3 sequence: CAWAKGFTEKLFF. The CDR3 DNA reads as TGTGCCTGGGCCAAGGGGTTTACTGAAAAACTGTTTTTT.

In its sample, this clone was seen a few times. The sample has other DNA sequences that encode this CDR3 too. The rearrangement uses TRBV30 and TRBJ2-7; D unclear. This CDR3 comprises 11 residues. The V gene's germline CDR1 is GTSNPN and CDR2 SVGIG (reference sequence). V lost 1 base and J 1 base, leaving 2 bases between the germline ends. The CDR3 protein is CAWSGSYEQYF. The CDR3 DNA sequence: TGTGCCTGGAGTGGATCCTACGAGCAGTACTTC. The entire variable domain, with the rest obtained from reference TRBV30 and TRBJ2-7, is as follows: SQTIHQWPATLVQPVGSPLSLECTVEGTSNPNLYWYRQAAGRGLQLLFYSVGIGQISSEVPQNLSASRPQDRQFILSSKKLLLSDSGFYLCAWSGSYEQYFGPGTRLTVT.

The rearrangement joins TRBV28 to TRBJ1-4, with D tentatively TRBD1 (6 bases). Germline assignment: CDR1 MDHEN and CDR2 SYDVKM. V was shortened by 3 bases and J by 7 bases, with 12 bases between the two germline ends. The CDR3 has 14 residues. This CDR3 reads CASSLGGQGEKLFF. The CDR3 DNA follows: TGTGCCAGCAGTTTGGGGGGGCAGGGTGAAAAACTGTTTTTT.

The rearrangement links TRBV20-1 to TRBJ2-3; no reliable D call. Germline-derived CDR1 and CDR2 are DFQATT and SNEGSKA (reference sequence). Trimming removed 3 bases at V and 4 bases at J, with 5 bases between. This CDR3 region has 11 residues. The CDR3 sequence: CSASESDTQYF. The DNA of the CDR3 is TGCAGTGCTAGCGAGTCAGATACGCAGTATTTT.

The CDR3 DNA reads TGTGCCATCAGTGAGTCGGCTAGCGGGGGCCACTCCTACGAGCAGTACTTC. It is translated as CAISESASGGHSYEQYF. This rearrangement joins TRBV10-3 to TRBJ2-7, with 10 bases identical to TRBD2. V trimming: 0 bases; J trimming: 0 bases; junction bases outside the gene matches: 5. The V gene's germline CDR1 is ENHRY and CDR2 SYGVKD. CDR3 length: 17 residues.

V usage is TRBV19 and J usage is TRBJ2-3; D may be TRBD2 (5 bases). The CDR3 runs 13 residues. CDR1 and CDR2 from the germline V gene are LNHDA and SQIVND (reference sequence). The V and J ends lost 5 bases and 8 bases respectively, with 14 bases between them. The DNA for the CDR3 is TGTGCCAGTAGTCCCGACTGGGCGGGTACGCAGTATTTT. Translated, it gives CASSPDWAGTQYF.

This chain joins TRBV29-1 and TRBJ1-2; TRBD1 agrees at 11 bases. CDR3 length equals 16 residues. The germline gives CDR1 SQVTM, CDR2 ANQGSEA. After removal of 3 bases from V and 5 bases from J, the junction contained 11 bases not matched to a gene. In nucleotides, the CDR3 is TGCAGCGTTGACCCGTCCCGGGACAGGGGGATTTATGGCTACACCTTC. This sequence encodes CSVDPSRDRGIYGYTF. Supplemented by reference TRBV29-1 and TRBJ1-2, the full variable domain reads SAVISQKPSRDICQRGTSLTIQCQVDSQVTMMFWYRQQPGQSLTLIATANQGSEATYESGFVIDKFPISRPNLTFSTLTVSNMSPEDSSIYLCSVDPSRDRGIYGYTFGSGTRLTVV.

The rearrangement joins TRBV28 to TRBJ2-7; tentatively, D is TRBD1 (7 bases). With 5 bases removed from V and 2 bases from J, the gap between germline ends came to 16 bases. Germline V lookup: CDR1 MDHEN, CDR2 SYDVKM. The CDR3 is 15 amino acids. CDR3 protein: CASSPGGIGTYEQYF. CDR3 in DNA: TGTGCCAGCAGTCCAGGGGGGATTGGGACCTACGAGCAGTACTTC.

The rearrangement links TRBV6-5 to TRBJ1-2, with 7 bases matching TRBD1. J lost 4 bases, V lost 0 bases, and 2 bases had no gene match. Per germline, CDR1 MNHEY and CDR2 SVGAGI. The CDR3 is made up of 14 amino acids. Here the CDR3 DNA reads TGTGCCAGCAGTTACTCGGGACAGATCTATGGCTACACCTTC. It specifies CASSYSGQIYGYTF.

V is TRBV7-9 and J is TRBJ2-3; 10 bases map to TRBD2. Germline V lookup: CDR1 SEHNR, CDR2 FQNEAQ (reference sequence). The trim removed 5 bases at V and 3 bases at J, leaving 11 bases unmatched. The CDR3 sequence is 17 residues long. The chain's CDR3 is CASSNLGLAGATDTQYF. CDR3 sequence (DNA): TGTGCCAGCAGCAACCTCGGGCTAGCGGGAGCAACAGATACGCAGTATTTT.

The V gene is TRBV6-5, the J gene TRBJ2-3; D is unresolved. V gave up 6 bases and J gave up 1 base, with 11 bases separating them. This CDR3 has 14 amino acids. CDR1 MNHEY and CDR2 SVGAGI come from the germline V gene. CDR3 loop: CASREPDGTDTQYF. Here the CDR3 DNA reads TGTGCCAGCAGGGAGCCGGACGGCACAGATACGCAGTATTTT.

The rearrangement joins TRBV11-3 to TRBJ2-5; D possibly uses TRBD1 or TRBD2 (5 bases each). The CDR3 spans 13 residues. The V gene's germline CDR1 is SGHNT and CDR2 YENEEA. V lost 4 bases to trimming and J lost 8 bases, with 14 bases between them. This CDR3 is CASSSGTEVTQYF. The CDR3 bases are TGTGCCAGCAGCTCCGGGACGGAAGTAACCCAGTACTTC.

CDR3: CANPQNRTGMAGYTF. Here the CDR3 DNA reads TGTGCCAACCCCCAAAATCGGACAGGGATGGCTGGCTACACCTTC. This chain connects TRBV11-3 to TRBJ1-2, with 8 bases that match TRBD1. J gave up 7 bases and V 10 bases, and 17 bases lay outside the gene matches. Germline V gives CDR1 SGHNT, CDR2 YENEEA. CDR3 size: 15 residues.

This chain connects TRBV28 to TRBJ1-4; D is uncertain. V was pared by 5 bases and J by 0 bases, with 13 bases between. Germline-derived CDR1 and CDR2 are MDHEN and SYDVKM. The CDR3 has 16 residues. CDR3 region: CASSPFPATTNEKLFF. CDR3 in DNA: TGTGCCAGCAGTCCATTTCCCGCCACAACTAATGAAAAACTGTTTTTT.

V and J are TRBV5-4 and TRBJ2-7; D might be TRBD2 (6 bases). Trimming cost V 4 bases and J 6 bases, with 17 bases left between them. Germline CDR1 is SGHNT and CDR2 is YYREEE (reference sequence). The CDR3 has 14 residues. Written as DNA, the CDR3 is TGTGCCAGCAGCCCCTGGGGACTCGGAGGCGAGCAGTACTTC. Translating it yields CASSPWGLGGEQYF.

Regarding this clone: This same CDR3 is encoded by further DNA sequences in the sample. This chain connects TRBV5-4 to TRBJ2-7; 9 nucleotides align to TRBD1. The junction had 4 bases not matched to a gene; V was cut back by 2 bases and J by 1 base. In germline, CDR1 is SGHNT, CDR2 YYREEE (reference sequence). The CDR3 length is 15 residues. Here the CDR3 reads CASSLPGTGSYEQYF. CDR3 nucleotides: TGTGCCAGCAGCTTACCCGGGACAGGGTCCTACGAGCAGTACTTC.

The chain combines TRBV4-3 with TRBJ1-4, with D possibly matching TRBD1 (6 bases). This CDR3 is built from 16 residues. Per the germline V gene, CDR1 is LGHNA and CDR2 is YSLEER. V was shortened by 0 bases and J by 5 bases, with 13 bases between the two germline ends. The CDR3 DNA reads as TGCGCCAGCAGCCAAGAAGCAGGACAGACGAATGAAAAACTGTTTTTT. This codes for CASSQEAGQTNEKLFF.

This chain joins TRBV5-1 and TRBJ2-5; a possible D gene is TRBD2 (6 bases). The CDR3 consists of 18 residues. Trimming left V 2 bases short and J 5 bases short, with 25 bases between. The germline V gene encodes CDR1 SGHRS and CDR2 YFSETQ. In DNA, the CDR3 is TGCGCCAGCAGCTTCAAGAGGGGCGCCGGAGGGCCGGAGGAGACCCAGTACTTC. The encoded protein is CASSFKRGAGGPEETQYF.

A single count supports this clone. The chain recombines TRBV5-1 with TRBJ2-2; possibly TRBD1 or TRBD2 for D (5 bases each). V dropped 3 bases and J dropped 1 base, with 7 bases sitting between them. CDR3 size: 14 residues. CDR1 and CDR2 (germline): SGHRS, YFSETQ. The CDR3 nucleotides read TGCGCCAGCAGCTGGGACGGGAACACCGGGGAGCTGTTTTTT. Protein: CASSWDGNTGELFF.

This clone was seen once. This chain uses TRBV11-2 with TRBJ2-2, with D perhaps matching TRBD2 (6 bases). Trimming stripped 0 bases from V and 3 bases from J, with 8 bases between. Germline lookup yields CDR1 SGHAT and CDR2 FQNNGV. This CDR3 is 15 amino acids long. The DNA of the CDR3 is TGTGCCAGCAGCTTAGAATTAGCGGACACCGGGGAGCTGTTTTTT. This gives the protein CASSLELADTGELFF.